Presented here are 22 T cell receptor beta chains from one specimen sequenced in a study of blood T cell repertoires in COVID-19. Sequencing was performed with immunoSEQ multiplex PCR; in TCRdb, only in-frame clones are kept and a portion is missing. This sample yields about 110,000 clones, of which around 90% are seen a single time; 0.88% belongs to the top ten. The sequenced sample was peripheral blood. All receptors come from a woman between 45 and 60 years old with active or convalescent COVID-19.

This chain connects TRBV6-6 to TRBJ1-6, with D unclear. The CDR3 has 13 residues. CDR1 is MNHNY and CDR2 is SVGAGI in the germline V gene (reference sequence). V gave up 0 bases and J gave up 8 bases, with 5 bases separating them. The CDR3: CASSYSGHSPLHF. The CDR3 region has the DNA TGTGCCAGCAGTTACTCGGGCCATTCACCCCTCCACTTT.

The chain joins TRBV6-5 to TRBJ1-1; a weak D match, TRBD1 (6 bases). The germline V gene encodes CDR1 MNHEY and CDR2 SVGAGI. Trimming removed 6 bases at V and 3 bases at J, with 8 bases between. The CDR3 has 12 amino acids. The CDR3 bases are TGTGCCAGCAGGGACAGCTACACTGAAGCTTTCTTT. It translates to CASRDSYTEAFF.

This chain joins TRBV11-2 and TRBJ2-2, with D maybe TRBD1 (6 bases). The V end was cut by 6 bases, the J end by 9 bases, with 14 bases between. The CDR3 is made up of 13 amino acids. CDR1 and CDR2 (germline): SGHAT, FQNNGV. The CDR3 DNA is TGTGCCAGCAGTTACCAGGGGACAAGGGAGCTGTTTTTT. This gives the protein CASSYQGTRELFF.

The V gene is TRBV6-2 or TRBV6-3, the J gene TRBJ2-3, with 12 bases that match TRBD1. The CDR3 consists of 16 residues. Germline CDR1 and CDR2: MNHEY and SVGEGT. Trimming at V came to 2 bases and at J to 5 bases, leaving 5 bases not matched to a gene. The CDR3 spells CASSYHRDRGRDTQYF. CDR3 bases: TGTGCCAGCAGTTACCATCGGGACAGGGGGCGAGATACGCAGTATTTT.

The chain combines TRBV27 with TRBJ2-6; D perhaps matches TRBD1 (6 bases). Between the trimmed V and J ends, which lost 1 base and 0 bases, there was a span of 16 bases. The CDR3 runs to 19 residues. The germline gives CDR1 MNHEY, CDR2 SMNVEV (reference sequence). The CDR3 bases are TGTGCCAGCAGTTTATTCCCGGGACAATTCATCTCTGGGGCCAACGTCCTGACTTTC. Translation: CASSLFPGQFISGANVLTF.

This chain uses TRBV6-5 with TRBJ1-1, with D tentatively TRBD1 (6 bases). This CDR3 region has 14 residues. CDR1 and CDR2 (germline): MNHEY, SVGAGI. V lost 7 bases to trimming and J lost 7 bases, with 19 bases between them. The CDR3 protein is CASIPGDPRLEAFF. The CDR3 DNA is TGTGCCAGCATTCCAGGGGACCCGAGACTTGAAGCTTTCTTT.

This CDR3 reads CASSKTSGREDTQYF. In DNA, the CDR3 is TGTGCCAGCAGCAAGACTAGCGGGAGAGAAGATACGCAGTATTTT. V is TRBV9 and J is TRBJ2-3; TRBD2 matches 12 bases. Trimming removed 4 bases from V and 5 bases from J; junction bases left unmatched: 5. The germline V gene has CDR1 SGDLS and CDR2 YYNGEE. This CDR3 is built from 15 residues. Using reference TRBV9 and TRBJ2-3 for the parts outside the CDR3, the full variable domain is DSGVTQTPKHLITATGQRVTLRCSPRSGDLSVYWYQQSLDQGLQFLIQYYNGEERAKGNILERFSAQQFPDLHSELNLSSLELGDSALYFCASSKTSGREDTQYFGPGTRLTVL.

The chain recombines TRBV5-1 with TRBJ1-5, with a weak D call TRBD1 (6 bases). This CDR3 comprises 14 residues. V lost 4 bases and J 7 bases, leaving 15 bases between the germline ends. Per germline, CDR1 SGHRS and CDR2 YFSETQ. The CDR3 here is CASSPGAQGQPQHF. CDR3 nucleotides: TGCGCCAGCAGCCCCGGAGCACAGGGCCAGCCCCAGCATTTT.

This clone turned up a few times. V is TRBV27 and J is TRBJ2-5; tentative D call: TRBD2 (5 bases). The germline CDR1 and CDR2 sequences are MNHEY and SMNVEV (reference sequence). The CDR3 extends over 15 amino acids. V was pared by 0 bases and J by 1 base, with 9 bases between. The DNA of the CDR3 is TGTGCCAGCAGTTTATCGAGGAGCGGCCAAGAGACCCAGTACTTC. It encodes CASSLSRSGQETQYF.

The CDR3 sequence is CASIPGTGSDEQYF. CDR3 DNA sequence: TGTGCCAGCATCCCCGGGACAGGGAGCGACGAGCAGTACTTC. The chain couples TRBV27 to TRBJ2-7; 9 bases line up with TRBD1. J gave up 5 bases and V 7 bases, and 9 bases lay outside the gene matches. Germline V lookup: CDR1 MNHEY, CDR2 SMNVEV (reference sequence). The CDR3 extends over 14 amino acids.

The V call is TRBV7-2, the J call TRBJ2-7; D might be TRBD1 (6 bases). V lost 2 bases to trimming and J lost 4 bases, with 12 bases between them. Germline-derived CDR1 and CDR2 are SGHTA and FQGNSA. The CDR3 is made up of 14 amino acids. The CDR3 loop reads CASSLTQGNYEQYF. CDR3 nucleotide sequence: TGTGCCAGCAGCTTAACGCAGGGGAATTACGAGCAGTACTTC. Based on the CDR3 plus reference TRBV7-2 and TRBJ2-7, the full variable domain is GAGVSQSPSNKVTEKGKDVELRCDPISGHTALYWYRQSLGQGLEFLIYFQGNSAPDKSGLPSDRFSAERTGGSVSTLTIQRTQQEDSAVYLCASSLTQGNYEQYFGPGTRLTVT.

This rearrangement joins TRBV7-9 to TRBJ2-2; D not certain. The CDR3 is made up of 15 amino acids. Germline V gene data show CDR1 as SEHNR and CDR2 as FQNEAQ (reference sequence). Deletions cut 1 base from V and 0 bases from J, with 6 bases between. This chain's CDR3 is CASSLVAANTGELFF. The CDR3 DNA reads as TGTGCCAGCAGCTTAGTTGCGGCGAACACCGGGGAGCTGTTTTTT.

For the CDR3, the DNA is TGTGCCACCAAGGGGACAGGGTTTTCCCCCCTCCACTTT. Translation: CATKGTGFSPLHF. The chain carries TRBV10-3 and TRBJ1-6; TRBD1 aligns across 9 bases. The germline gives CDR1 ENHRY, CDR2 SYGVKD. The CDR3 is made up of 13 amino acids. Losses at the gene ends were 10 bases for V and 13 bases for J; bases not matched to a gene: 11.

CDR3 in DNA: TGTGCCAGCAGCGTAGTGGCTAGCGGGAGACACAATGAGCAGTTCTTC. Its protein is CASSVVASGRHNEQFF. The chain carries TRBV9 and TRBJ2-1, with 10 bases lining up with TRBD2. CDR1 and CDR2 (germline): SGDLS, YYNGEE. V was pared by 0 bases and J by 5 bases, with 5 bases of the junction left unmatched. The CDR3 sequence is 16 residues long.

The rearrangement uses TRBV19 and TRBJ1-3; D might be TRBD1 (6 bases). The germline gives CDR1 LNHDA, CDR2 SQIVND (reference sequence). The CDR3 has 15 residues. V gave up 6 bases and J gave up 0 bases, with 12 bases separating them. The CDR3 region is CASRRTADSGNTIYF. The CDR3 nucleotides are TGTGCCAGTAGGCGGACAGCCGACTCTGGAAACACCATATATTTT.

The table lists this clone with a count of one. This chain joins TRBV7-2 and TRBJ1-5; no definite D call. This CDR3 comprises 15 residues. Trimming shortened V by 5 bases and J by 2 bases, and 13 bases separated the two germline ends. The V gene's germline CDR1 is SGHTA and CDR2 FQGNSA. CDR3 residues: CASSPGLLGNQPQHF. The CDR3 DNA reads TGTGCCAGCAGCCCGGGGTTGTTGGGCAATCAGCCCCAGCATTTT.

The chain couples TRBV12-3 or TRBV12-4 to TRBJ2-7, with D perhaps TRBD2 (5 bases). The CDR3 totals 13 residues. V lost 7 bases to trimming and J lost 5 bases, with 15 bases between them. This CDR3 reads CASTGLLRHEQYF. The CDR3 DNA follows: TGTGCCAGCACCGGACTCCTCCGGCACGAGCAGTACTTC.

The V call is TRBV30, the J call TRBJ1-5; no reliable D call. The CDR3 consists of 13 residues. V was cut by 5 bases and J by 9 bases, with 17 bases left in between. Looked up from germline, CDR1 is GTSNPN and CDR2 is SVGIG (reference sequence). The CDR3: CAWAVGVGVPQHF. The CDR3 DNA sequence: TGTGCCTGGGCCGTAGGAGTCGGTGTGCCCCAGCATTTT.

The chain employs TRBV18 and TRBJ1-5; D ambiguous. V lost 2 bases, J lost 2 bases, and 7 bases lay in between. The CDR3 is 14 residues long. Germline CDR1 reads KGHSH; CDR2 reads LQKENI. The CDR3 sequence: CASSPGRGNQPQHF. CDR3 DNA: TGTGCCAGCTCACCAGGGAGGGGCAATCAGCCCCAGCATTTT.

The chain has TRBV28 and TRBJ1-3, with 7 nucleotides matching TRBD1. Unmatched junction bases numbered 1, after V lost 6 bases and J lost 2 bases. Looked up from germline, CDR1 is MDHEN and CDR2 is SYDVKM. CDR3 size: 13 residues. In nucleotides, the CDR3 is TGTGCCAGCAGCACAGGGGCTGGAAACACCATATATTTT. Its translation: CASSTGAGNTIYF.

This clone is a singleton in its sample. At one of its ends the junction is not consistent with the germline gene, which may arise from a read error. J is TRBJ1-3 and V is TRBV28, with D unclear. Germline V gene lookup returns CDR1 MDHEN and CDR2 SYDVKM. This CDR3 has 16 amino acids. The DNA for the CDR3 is TGTGCCAGCACTTTACGTATCGGGAACTCTGGAAACACCATATATTTT. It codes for CASTLRIGNSGNTIYF.

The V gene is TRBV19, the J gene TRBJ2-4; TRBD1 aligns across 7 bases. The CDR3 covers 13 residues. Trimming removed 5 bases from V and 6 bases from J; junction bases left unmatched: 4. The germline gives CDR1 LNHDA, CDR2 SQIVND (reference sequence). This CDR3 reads CASSEGDRNIQYF. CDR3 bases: TGTGCCAGTAGTGAGGGGGACAGAAACATTCAGTACTTC.